This T cell receptor beta chain was captured by sequencing in a study of T cells expressing NK-cell markers. Whole-study context: Out of eight donors sequenced, seven tested HCMV-seropositive and the remaining one seronegative.

No DNA is given; TCRdb re-called the 5' RACE reads and lists each CDR3 protein once. This sample carries a few hundred thousand distinct CDR3 sequences, with under 4.5% going to the ten biggest clones. CDR1 and CDR2 from the germline V gene are SQVTM and ANQGSEA. This CDR3 contains 16 residues. Sequenced: blood T cells: a sorted CD56 or NKG2C T cell subset, CD4+ or CD8+ T cells, or bulk PBMC T cells (not recorded which). The receptor was isolated from a man younger than 35 in good health. The chain couples TRBV29-1 to TRBJ2-4; there is no DNA to check the TCRdb D call of TRBD1. CDR3 amino acids: CSASYPGQGAKNIQYF.